This T cell receptor (beta chain) came from a study of cytomegalovirus exposure and HLA in healthy donors (dated by TCRdb to about 2017). Notes on the research overall: A later analysis indicated that the roughly 130 validation repertoires were generated on the platform also employed for the 720 or so repertoires of the first cohort. The study aimed to test whether cataloging public T cell receptors could reveal signatures of past pathogen exposure. Along with the roughly 610-subject first cohort, a separate validation cohort of over a hundred different subjects was used. To predict cytomegalovirus infection status, the study combined high-throughput TCR immunosequencing, statistical association of individual TCRs with disease status, and machine learning. Overall study outcomes, separate from this receptor: In both the original and validation cohorts, the classifier was reported to diagnose cytomegalovirus status with high specificity and sensitivity. The study listed 150 to 200 TCR beta chains as associated with cytomegalovirus. Across donors, most TCR sequences were observed very rarely, whereas some public TCRs were present in many individuals. In a later analysis, TCRs clustered in the first cohort were found to also tend to co-occur in the 120 validation repertoires, with about 94% of cluster scores above 0. In vitro tests confirmed that a few of the cytomegalovirus-associated TCR beta chains recognize cytomegalovirus antigens. The authors suggested that the approach could potentially be extended to other disease states and immunological phenotypes. The validation cohort had no HLA typing available for a later analysis, so co-occurrence within that cohort was assessed over all 130 or so repertoires.

To note about this clone: What antigen it recognizes has not been identified. No qualities accompany the bases; no much larger clone lies one base away.

Separate from the approximately 670-subject first cohort, the validation cohort of around 130 subjects was the group to which the donors belonged. Library preparation was by the immunoSEQ multiplex PCR assay. Turning to the authors' computational methods: To diagnose cytomegalovirus status from the catalog of TCR beta chain sequences, a statistical classification framework was built. TCRdb stores this immuneACCESS table with in-frame sequences only. Part of the clones is absent; in the studies checked, under half of the shortfall reflects unresolved V genes, and no reason is known for the rest. The D gene and trimming were derived from the DNA, and the V and J assignments and clone size from that table. This sample lists about 160,000 clones; around nine tenths were detected once. The ten largest clonotypes hold approximately 2% of the sample. Its CDR3 holds 14 amino acids, cysteine through phenylalanine. Only the CDR3 DNA is retained, 42 bases long and in frame from the first base. V loses 8 bases at its end and J loses 4 bases; junction bases beyond the gene matches: 7. From a lookup of the germline V gene, CDR1 and CDR2 are MNHEY and SVGAGI.

Recombination linked TRBV6-5 to TRBJ2-3; a stretch of 9 junction bases matches TRBD2. The sample consisted of PBMCs. The TCR was taken from a woman aged 18-29 years in good health and CMV-seronegative. The CDR3 loop reads CASGLAGVSDTQYF. The nucleotide sequence reads as follows: TGTGCCAGCGGATTAGCGGGAGTCTCAGATACGCAGTATTTT.